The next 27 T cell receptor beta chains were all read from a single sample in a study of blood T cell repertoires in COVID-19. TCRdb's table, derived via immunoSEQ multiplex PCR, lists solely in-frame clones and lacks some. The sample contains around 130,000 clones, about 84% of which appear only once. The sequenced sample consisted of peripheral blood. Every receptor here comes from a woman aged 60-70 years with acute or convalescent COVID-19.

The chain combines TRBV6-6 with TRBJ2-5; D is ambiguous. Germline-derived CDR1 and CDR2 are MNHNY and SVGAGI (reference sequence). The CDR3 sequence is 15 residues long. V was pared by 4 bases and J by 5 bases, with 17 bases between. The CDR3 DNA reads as TGTGCCAGCAGTTCCGGGTCCAAGAAAATTGAGACCCAGTACTTC. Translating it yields CASSSGSKKIETQYF.

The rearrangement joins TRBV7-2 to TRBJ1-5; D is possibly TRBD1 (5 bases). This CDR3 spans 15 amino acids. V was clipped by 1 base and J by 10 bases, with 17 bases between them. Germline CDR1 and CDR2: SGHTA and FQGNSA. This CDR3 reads CASSLVADSTLPQHF. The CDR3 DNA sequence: TGTGCCAGCAGCTTAGTGGCAGACAGCACCCTTCCCCAGCATTTT.

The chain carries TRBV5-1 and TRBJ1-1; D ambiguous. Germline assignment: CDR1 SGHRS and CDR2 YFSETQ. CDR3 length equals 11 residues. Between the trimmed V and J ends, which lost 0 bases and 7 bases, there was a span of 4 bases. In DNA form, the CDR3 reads TGCGCCAGCAGCTTGGGACATGAAGCTTTCTTT. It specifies CASSLGHEAFF.

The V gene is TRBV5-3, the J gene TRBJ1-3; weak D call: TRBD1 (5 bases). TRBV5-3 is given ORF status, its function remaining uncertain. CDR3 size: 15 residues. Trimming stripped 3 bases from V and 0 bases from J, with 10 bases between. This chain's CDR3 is CARSSVRASGNTIYF. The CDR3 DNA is TGTGCCAGAAGCTCTGTCAGGGCCTCTGGAAACACCATATATTTT.

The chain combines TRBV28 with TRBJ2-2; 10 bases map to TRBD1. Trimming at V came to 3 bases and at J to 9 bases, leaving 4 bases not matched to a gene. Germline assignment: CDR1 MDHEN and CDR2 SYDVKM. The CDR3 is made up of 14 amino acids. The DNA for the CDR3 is TGTGCCAGCAGTTTTACGGGACAGGGGAGGGAGCTGTTTTTT. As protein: CASSFTGQGRELFF.

The CDR3 bases are TGTGCCAGCAGCCAAGGACAGCGGAACACTGAAGCTTTCTTT. Its protein product is CASSQGQRNTEAFF. The chain joins TRBV3-1 (or the pseudogene TRBV3-2) to TRBJ1-1; possibly TRBD1 for D (5 bases). This CDR3 contains 14 residues. V gave up 1 base and J gave up 1 base, with 7 bases separating them. CDR1 and CDR2 (germline): LGHDT, YNNKEL (reference sequence).

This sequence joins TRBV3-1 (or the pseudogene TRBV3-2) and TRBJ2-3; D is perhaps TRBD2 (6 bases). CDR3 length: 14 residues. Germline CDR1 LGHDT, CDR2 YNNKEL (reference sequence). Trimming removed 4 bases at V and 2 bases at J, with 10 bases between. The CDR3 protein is CASSLGGPTDTQYF. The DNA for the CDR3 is TGTGCCAGCAGCCTCGGGGGACCCACAGATACGCAGTATTTT.

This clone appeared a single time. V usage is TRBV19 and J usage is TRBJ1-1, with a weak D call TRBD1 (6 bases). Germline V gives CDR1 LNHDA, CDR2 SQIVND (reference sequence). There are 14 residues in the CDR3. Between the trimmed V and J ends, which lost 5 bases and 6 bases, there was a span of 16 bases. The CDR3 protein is CASSPTGPGAEAFF. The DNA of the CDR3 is TGTGCCAGTAGTCCAACAGGGCCTGGGGCTGAAGCTTTCTTT.

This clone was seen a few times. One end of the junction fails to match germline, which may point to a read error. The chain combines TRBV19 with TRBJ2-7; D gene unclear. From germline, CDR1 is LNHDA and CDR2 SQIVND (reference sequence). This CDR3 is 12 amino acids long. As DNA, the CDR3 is TGTGCCAGTAGTGATCACGCGATGGTGAGGAACTTC. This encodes CASSDHAMVRNF.

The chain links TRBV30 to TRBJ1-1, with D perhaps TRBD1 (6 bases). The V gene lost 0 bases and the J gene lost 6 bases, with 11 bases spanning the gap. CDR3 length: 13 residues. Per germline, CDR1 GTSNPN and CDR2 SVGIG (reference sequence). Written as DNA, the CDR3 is TGTGCCTGGAGTGTACACAGGGTGCCTGAAGCTTTCTTT. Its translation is CAWSVHRVPEAFF.

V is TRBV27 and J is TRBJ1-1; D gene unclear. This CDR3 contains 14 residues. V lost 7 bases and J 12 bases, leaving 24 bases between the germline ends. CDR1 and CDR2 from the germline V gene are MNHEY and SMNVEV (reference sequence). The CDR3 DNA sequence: TGTGCCAGCAAAAACTGGAACCTCGCCGGGTTGACTTTCTTT. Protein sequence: CASKNWNLAGLTFF.

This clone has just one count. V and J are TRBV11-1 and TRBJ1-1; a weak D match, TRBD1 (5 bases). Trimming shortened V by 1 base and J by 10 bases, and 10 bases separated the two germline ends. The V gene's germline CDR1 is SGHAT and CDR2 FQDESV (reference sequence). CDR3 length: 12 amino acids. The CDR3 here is CASSLGGTAAFF. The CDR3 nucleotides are TGTGCCAGCAGCTTAGGGGGCACGGCAGCTTTCTTT.

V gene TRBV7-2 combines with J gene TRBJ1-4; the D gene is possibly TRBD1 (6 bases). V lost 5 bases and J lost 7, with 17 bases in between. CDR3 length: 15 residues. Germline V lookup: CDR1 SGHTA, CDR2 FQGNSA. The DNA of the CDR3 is TGTGCCAGCAGCATATACGGGGCCAGGGGTGAAAAACTGTTTTTT. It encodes CASSIYGARGEKLFF.

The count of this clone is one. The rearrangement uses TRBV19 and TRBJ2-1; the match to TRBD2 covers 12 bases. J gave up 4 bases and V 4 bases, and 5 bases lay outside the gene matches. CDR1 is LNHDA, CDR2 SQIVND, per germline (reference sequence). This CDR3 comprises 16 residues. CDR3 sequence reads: CASSTGLAGIYNEQFF. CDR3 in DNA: TGTGCCAGTAGTACAGGACTAGCGGGGATTTACAATGAGCAGTTCTTC.

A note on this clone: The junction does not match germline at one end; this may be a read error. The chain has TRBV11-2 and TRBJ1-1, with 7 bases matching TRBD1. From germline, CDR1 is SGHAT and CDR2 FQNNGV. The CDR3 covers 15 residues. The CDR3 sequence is CASSIEGQWNTEAFF. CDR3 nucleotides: TGTGCCAGCAGCATAGAGGGACAGTGGAACACTGAAGCTTTCTTT.

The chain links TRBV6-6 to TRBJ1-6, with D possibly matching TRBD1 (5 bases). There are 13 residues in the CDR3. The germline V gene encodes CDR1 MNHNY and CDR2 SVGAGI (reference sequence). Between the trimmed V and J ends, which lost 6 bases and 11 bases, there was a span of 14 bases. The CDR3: CASRNTGDTPLHF. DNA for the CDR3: TGTGCCAGCAGAAACACGGGGGATACACCCCTCCACTTT.

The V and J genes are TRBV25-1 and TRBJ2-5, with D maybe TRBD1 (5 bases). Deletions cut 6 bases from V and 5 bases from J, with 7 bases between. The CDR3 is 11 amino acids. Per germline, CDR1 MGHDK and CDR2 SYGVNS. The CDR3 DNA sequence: TGTGCCAGCAGCCCAGGGGAGACCCAGTACTTC. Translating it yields CASSPGETQYF.

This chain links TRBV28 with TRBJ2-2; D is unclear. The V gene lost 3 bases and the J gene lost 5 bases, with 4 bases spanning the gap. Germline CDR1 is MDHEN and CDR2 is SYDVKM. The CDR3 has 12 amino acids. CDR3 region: CASSFLTGELFF. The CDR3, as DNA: TGTGCCAGCAGTTTCTTAACCGGGGAGCTGTTTTTT.

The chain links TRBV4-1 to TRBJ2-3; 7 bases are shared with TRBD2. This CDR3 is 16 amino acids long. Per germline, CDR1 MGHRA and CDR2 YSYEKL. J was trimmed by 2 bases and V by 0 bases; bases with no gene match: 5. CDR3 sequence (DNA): TGCGCCAGCAGCCAAGATTGGGGGGGAAACACAGATACGCAGTATTTT. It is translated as CASSQDWGGNTDTQYF.

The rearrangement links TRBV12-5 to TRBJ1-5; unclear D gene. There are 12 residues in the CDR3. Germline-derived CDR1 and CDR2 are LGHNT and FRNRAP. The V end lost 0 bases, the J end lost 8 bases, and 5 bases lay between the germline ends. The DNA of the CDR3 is TGTGCTAGTGGTTTGGTCCAGGAGCCCCAGCATTTT. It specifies CASGLVQEPQHF.

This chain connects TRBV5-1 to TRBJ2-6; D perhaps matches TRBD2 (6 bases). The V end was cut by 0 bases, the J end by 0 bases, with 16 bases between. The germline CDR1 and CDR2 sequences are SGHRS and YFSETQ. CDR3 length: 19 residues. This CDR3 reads CASSLEFRAGSSGANVLTF. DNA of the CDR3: TGCGCCAGCAGCTTGGAGTTTCGGGCGGGAAGCTCTGGGGCCAACGTCCTGACTTTC.

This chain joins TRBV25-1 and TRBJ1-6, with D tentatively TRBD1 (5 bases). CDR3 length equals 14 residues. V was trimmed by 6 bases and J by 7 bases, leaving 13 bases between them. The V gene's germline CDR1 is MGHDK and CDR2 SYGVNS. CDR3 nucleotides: TGTGCCAGCAGGCGGGACGGGGGGAATTCACCCCTCCACTTT. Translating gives CASRRDGGNSPLHF.

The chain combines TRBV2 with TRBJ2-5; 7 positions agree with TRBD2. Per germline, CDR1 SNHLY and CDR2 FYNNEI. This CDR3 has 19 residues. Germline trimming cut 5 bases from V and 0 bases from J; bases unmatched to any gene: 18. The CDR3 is CASSPPLFIAGQYQETQYF. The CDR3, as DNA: TGTGCCAGCAGTCCTCCGCTCTTTATAGCGGGCCAATACCAAGAGACCCAGTACTTC.

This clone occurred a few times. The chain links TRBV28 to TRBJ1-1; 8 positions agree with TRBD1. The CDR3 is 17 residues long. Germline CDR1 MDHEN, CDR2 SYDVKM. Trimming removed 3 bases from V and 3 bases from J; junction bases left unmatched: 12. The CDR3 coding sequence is TGTGCCAGCAGTTTTTGGACAGGGAGCGGAATAGACACTGAAGCTTTCTTT. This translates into CASSFWTGSGIDTEAFF.

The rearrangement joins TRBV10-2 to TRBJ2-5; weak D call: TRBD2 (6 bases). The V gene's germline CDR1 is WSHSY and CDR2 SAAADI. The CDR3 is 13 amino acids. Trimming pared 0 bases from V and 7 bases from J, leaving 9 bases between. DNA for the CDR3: TGCGCCAGCAGTGAGTCCCAGGGAGGGACCCAGTACTTC. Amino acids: CASSESQGGTQYF.

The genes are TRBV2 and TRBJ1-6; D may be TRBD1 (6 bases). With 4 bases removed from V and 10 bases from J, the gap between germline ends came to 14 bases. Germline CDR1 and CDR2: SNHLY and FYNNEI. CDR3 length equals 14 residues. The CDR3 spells CASSARTEGSPLHF. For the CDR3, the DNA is TGTGCCAGCAGTGCTCGGACAGAGGGGTCACCCCTCCACTTT.

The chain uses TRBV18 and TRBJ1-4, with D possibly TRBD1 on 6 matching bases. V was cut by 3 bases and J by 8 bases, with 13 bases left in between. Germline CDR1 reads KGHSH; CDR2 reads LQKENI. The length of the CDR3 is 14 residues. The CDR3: CASSPTTGEEKLFF. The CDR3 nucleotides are TGTGCCAGCTCACCTACGACAGGTGAGGAAAAACTGTTTTTT. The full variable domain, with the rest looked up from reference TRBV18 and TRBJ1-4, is NAGVMQNPRHLVRRRGQEARLRCSPMKGHSHVYWYRQLPEEGLKFMVYLQKENIIDESGMPKERFSAEFPKEGPSILRIQQVVRGDSAAYFCASSPTTGEEKLFFGSGTQLSVL.